The clone carrying this TCR beta chain was seen repeatedly, ten times or more. Its antigen is undetermined. The sample originates from a study of T cell repertoires in cytomegalovirus infection. The overall study: It can be stated that public TCR beta signatures indicated CMV infection as well as a matching HLA type. Regarding the study as a whole: There were HLA-C-restricted CMV-specific TCR beta clonotypes dominating the ex vivo response.

Germline V gene lookup returns CDR1 SGHTA and CDR2 FQGNSA. V was shortened by 2 bases and J by 2 bases, with 14 bases between the two germline ends. This CDR3 spans 16 amino acids. TCRdb itself ran the reads through MiXCR, one entry per CDR3 protein. Of hundreds of thousands of distinct CDR3 sequences in the sample, under 20% were seen once. Specimen: PBMCs. The chain employs TRBV7-2 and TRBJ2-3; D ambiguous. The clonotype originates from a human donor in good health (CMV status not recorded). Some clones in this sample may be carry-over from other donors' samples. The CDR3 DNA sequence: TGTGCCAGCAGCTTACAGGTTAGCCGATCCACAGATACGCAGTATTTT. As protein: CASSLQVSRSTDTQYF.